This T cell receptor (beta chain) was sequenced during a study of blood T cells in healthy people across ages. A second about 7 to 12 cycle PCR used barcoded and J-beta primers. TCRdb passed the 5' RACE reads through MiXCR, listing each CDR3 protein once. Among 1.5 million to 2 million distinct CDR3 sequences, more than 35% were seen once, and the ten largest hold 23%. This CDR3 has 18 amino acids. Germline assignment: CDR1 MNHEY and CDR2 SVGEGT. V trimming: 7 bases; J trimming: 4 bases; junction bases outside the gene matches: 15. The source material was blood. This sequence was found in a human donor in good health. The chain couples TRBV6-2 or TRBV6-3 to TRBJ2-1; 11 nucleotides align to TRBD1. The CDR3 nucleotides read TGTGCCAGCACCGAGCCTTTCCGGGGACAGGGGGGTTACAATGAGCAGTTCTTC. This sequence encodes CASTEPFRGQGGYNEQFF.